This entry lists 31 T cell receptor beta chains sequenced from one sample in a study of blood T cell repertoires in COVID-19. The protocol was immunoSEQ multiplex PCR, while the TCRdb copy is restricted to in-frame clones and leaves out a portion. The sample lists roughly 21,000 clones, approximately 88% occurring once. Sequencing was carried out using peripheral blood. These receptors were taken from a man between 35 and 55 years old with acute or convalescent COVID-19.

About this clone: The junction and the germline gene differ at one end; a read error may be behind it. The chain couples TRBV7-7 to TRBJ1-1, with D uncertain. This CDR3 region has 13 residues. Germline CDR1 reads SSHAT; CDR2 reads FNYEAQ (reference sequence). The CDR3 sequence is CASSREVGTEAFF. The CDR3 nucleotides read TGTGCTAGCAGCCGGGAGGTGGGGACTGAAGCTTTCTTT. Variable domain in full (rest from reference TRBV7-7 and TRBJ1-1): GAGVSQSPRYKVTKRGQDVTLRCDPISSHATLYWYQQALGQGPEFLTYFNYEAQPDKSGLPSDRFSAERPEGSISTLTIQRTEQRDSAMYRCASSREVGTEAFFGQGTRLTVV.

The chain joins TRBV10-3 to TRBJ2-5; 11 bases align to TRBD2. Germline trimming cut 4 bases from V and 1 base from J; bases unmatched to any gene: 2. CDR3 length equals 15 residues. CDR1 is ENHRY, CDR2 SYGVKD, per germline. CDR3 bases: TGTGCCATCAGTGCGACTAGCGGGATCCAAGAGACCCAGTACTTC. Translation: CAISATSGIQETQYF.

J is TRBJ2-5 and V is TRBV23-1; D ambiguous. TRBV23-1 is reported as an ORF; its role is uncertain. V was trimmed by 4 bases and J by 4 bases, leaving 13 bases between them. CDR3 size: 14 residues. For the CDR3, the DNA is TGCGCCAGCAGTCGGAAGGTGACGGGAGAGACCCAGTACTTC. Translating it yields CASSRKVTGETQYF.

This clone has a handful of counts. The CDR3 region is CASRDLSGGPQYF. The DNA for the CDR3 is TGTGCCAGCAGGGACCTAAGCGGGGGGCCCCAGTACTTC. The rearrangement uses TRBV6-5 and TRBJ2-7; 9 bases map to TRBD2. The CDR3 has 13 residues. CDR1 and CDR2 (germline): MNHEY, SVGAGI. V was clipped by 6 bases and J by 10 bases; unmatched bases: 10.

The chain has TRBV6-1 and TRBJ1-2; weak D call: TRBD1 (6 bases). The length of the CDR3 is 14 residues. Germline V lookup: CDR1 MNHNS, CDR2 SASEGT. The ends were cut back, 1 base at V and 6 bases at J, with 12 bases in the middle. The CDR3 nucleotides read TGTGCCAGCAGTGAAGGTCAGGGGATGCATGGCTACACCTTC. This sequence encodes CASSEGQGMHGYTF.

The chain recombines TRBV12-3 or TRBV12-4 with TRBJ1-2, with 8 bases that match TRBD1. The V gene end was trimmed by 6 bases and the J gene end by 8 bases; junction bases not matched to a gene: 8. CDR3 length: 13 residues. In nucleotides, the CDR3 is TGTGCCAGCAGGGACAACAGGGGGAAGGGCTACACCTTC. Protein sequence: CASRDNRGKGYTF.

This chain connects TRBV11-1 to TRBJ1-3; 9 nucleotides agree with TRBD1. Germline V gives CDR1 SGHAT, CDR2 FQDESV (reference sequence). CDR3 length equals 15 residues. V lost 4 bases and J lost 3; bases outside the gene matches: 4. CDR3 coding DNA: TGTGCCAGCAGCTCCACAGGGGGCATTGGAAACACCATATATTTT. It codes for CASSSTGGIGNTIYF.

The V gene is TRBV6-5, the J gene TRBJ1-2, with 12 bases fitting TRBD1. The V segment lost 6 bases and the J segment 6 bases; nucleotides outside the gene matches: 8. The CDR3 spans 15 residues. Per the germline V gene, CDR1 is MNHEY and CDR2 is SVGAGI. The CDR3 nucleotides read TGTGCCAGCAGCTTCGGGACAGGGGGCCTGGATGGCTACACCTTC. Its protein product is CASSFGTGGLDGYTF.

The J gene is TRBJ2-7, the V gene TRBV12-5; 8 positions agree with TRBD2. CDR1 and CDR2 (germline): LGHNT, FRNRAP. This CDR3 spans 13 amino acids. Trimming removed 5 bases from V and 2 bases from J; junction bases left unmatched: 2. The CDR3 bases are TGTGCTAGTGGTCCACTAGCGGCCTACGAGCAGTACTTC. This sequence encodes CASGPLAAYEQYF.

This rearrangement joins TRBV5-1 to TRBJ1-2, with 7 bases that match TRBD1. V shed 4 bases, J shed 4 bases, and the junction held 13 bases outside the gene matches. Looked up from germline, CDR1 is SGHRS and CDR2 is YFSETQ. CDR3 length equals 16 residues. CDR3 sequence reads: CASSRRQGGQGYGYTF. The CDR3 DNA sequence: TGCGCCAGCAGCCGCCGACAGGGAGGTCAGGGCTATGGCTACACCTTC. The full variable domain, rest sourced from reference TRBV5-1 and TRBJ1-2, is KAGVTQTPRYLIKTRGQQVTLSCSPISGHRSVSWYQQTPGQGLQFLFEYFSETQRNKGNFPGRFSGRQFSNSRSEMNVSTLELGDSALYLCASSRRQGGQGYGYTFGSGTRLTVV.

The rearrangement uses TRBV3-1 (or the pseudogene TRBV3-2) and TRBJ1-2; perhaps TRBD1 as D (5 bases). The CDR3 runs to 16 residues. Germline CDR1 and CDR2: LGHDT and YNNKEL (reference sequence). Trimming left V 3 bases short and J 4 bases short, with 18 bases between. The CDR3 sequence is CASSQTHVTDIYGYTF. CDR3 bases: TGTGCCAGCAGCCAGACCCATGTGACGGACATCTATGGCTACACCTTC.

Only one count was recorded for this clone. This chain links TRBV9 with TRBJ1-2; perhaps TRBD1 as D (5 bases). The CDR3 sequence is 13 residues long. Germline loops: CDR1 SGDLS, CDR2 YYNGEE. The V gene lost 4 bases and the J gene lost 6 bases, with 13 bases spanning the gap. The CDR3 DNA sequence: TGTGCCAGCAGCCCTCTGGGAGGGGATGGCTACACCTTC. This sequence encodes CASSPLGGDGYTF.

The CDR3 reads CASSLNDWTYEQYF. CDR3 DNA sequence: TGTGCCAGCTCACTCAACGACTGGACCTACGAGCAGTACTTC. This chain links TRBV18 with TRBJ2-7; D ambiguous. The CDR3 loop spans 14 amino acids. Trimming left V 4 bases short and J 2 bases short, with 12 bases between. Germline V gene sequence: CDR1 KGHSH, CDR2 LQKENI.

Here the CDR3 reads CASSPGTPQETQYF. The DNA of the CDR3 is TGTGCCAGCTCACCTGGGACACCCCAAGAGACCCAGTACTTC. The rearrangement uses TRBV18 and TRBJ2-5; maybe TRBD1 (6 bases). The CDR3 loop spans 14 amino acids. Looked up from germline, CDR1 is KGHSH and CDR2 is LQKENI. Trimming pared 3 bases from V and 1 base from J, leaving 9 bases between.

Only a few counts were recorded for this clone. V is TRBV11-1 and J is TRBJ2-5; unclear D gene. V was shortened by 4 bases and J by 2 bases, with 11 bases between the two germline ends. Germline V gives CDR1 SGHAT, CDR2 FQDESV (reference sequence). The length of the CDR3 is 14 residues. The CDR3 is CASSSFSTQETQYF. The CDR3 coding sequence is TGTGCCAGCAGCTCCTTTTCCACACAAGAGACCCAGTACTTC.

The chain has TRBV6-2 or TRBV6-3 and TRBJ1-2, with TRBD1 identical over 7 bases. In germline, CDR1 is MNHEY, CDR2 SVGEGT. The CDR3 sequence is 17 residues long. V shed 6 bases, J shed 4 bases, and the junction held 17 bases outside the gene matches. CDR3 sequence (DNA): TGTGCCAGCAGCTTAAACCGAATCCAGGGGGAATCCTATGGCTACACCTTC. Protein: CASSLNRIQGESYGYTF.

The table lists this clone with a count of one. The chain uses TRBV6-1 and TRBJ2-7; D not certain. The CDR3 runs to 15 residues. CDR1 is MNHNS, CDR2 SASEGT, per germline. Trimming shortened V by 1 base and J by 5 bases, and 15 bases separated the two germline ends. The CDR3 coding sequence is TGTGCCAGCAGTGAAGGGTTTCTCCGCTGGCACGAGCAGTACTTC. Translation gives CASSEGFLRWHEQYF.

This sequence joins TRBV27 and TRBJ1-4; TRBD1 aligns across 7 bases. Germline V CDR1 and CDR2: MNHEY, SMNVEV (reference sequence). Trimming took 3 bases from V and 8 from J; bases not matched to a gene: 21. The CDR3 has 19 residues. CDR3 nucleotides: TGTGCCAGCAGTTTGCGGGCAGGGGGATTAAGTCGGTCCTTAGAAAAACTGTTTTTT. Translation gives CASSLRAGGLSRSLEKLFF.

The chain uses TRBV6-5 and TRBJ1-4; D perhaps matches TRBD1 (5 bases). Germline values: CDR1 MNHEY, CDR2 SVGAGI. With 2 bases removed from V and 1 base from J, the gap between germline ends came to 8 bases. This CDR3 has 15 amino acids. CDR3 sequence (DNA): TGTGCCAGCAGTTACCCAGGACAAACTAATGAAAAACTGTTTTTT. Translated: CASSYPGQTNEKLFF.

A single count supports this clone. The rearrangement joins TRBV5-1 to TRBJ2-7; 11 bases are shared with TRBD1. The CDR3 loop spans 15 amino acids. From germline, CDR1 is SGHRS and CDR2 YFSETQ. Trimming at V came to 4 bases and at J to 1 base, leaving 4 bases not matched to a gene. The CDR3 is CASSLGTGGSYEQYF. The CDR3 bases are TGCGCCAGCAGCCTGGGGACAGGGGGGTCCTACGAGCAGTACTTC. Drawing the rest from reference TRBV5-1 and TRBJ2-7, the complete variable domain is KAGVTQTPRYLIKTRGQQVTLSCSPISGHRSVSWYQQTPGQGLQFLFEYFSETQRNKGNFPGRFSGRQFSNSRSEMNVSTLELGDSALYLCASSLGTGGSYEQYFGPGTRLTVT.

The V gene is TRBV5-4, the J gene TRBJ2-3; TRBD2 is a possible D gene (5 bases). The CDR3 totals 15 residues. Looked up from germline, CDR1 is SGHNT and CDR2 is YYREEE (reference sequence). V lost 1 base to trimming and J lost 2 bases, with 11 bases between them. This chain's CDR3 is CASSLPSGNTDTQYF. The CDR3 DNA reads TGTGCCAGCAGCTTGCCTTCGGGGAACACAGATACGCAGTATTTT.

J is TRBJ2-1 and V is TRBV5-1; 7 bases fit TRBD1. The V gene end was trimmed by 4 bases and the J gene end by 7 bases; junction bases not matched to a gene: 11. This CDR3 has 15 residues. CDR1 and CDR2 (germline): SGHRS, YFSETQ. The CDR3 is CASSVQTGTLNEQFF. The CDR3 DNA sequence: TGCGCCAGCAGCGTCCAGACAGGGACCTTGAATGAGCAGTTCTTC.

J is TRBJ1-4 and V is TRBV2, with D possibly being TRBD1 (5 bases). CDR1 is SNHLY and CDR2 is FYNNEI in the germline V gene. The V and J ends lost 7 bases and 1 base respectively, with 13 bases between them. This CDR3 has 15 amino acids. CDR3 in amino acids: CASTPLDITNEKLFF. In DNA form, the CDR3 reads TGTGCCAGCACTCCTTTGGACATAACTAATGAAAAACTGTTTTTT.

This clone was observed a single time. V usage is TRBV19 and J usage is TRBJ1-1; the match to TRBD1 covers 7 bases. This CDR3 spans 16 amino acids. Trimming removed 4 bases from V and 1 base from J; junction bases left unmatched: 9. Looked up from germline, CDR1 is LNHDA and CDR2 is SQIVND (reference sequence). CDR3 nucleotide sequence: TGTGCCAGTAGTACCCCAGGGGGAGAACCGAACACTGAAGCTTTCTTT. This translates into CASSTPGGEPNTEAFF.

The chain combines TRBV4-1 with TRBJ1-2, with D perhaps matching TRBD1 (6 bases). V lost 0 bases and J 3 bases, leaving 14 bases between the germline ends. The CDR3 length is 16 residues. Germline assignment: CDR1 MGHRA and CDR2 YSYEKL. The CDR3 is CASSQEAGGGHYGYTF. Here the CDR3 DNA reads TGCGCCAGCAGCCAAGAAGCGGGGGGCGGACACTATGGCTACACCTTC.

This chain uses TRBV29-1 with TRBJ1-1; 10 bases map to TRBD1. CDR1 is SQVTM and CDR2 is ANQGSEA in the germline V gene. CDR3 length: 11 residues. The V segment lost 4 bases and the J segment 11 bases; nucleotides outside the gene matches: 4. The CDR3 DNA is TGCAGCGTTGTTGGGACAGGGGAGGCTTTCTTT. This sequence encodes CSVVGTGEAFF.

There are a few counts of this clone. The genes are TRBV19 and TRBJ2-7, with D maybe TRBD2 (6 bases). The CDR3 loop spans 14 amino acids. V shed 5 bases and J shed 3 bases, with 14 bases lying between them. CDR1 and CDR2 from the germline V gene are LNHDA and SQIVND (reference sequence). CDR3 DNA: TGTGCCAGTAGTTTCGGGGACTTCAACTACGAGCAGTACTTC. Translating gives CASSFGDFNYEQYF.

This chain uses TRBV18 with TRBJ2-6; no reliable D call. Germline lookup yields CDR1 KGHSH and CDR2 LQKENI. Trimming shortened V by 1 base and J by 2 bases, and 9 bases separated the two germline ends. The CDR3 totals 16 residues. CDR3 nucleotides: TGTGCCAGCTCACCACAGGCTGACACTGGGGCCAACGTCCTGACTTTC. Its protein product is CASSPQADTGANVLTF. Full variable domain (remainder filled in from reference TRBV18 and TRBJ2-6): NAGVMQNPRHLVRRRGQEARLRCSPMKGHSHVYWYRQLPEEGLKFMVYLQKENIIDESGMPKERFSAEFPKEGPSILRIQQVVRGDSAAYFCASSPQADTGANVLTFGAGSRLTVL.

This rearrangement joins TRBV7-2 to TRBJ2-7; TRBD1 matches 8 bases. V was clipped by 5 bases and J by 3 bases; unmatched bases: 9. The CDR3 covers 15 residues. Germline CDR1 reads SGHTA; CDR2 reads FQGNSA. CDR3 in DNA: TGTGCCAGCAGCACCGCTCGACAGGGGTTCTACGAGCAGTACTTC. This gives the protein CASSTARQGFYEQYF.

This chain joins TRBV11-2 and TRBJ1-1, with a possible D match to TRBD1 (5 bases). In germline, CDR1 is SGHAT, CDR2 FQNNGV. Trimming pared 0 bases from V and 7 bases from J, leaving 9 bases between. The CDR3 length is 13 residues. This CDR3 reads CASSLDRDYEAFF. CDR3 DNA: TGTGCCAGCAGCTTAGACAGGGACTATGAAGCTTTCTTT.

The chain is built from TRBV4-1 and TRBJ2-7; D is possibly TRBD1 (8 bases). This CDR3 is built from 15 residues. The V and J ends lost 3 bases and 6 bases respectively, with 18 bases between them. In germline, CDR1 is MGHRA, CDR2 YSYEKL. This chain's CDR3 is CASSQGRYRGGEQYF. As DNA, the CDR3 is TGCGCCAGCAGCCAGGGGAGGTACAGGGGGGGCGAGCAGTACTTC.